A selection of T cell receptor beta chains follows, all from one sample in a study of T-cell memory formation after mild COVID-19. TCRdb analysed the 5' RACE reads with MiXCR anew, one entry per CDR3 protein. Seen here are some 320,000 distinct CDR3 sequences, roughly 15% observed once, and the top ten hold 20% to 25%. The sample comprised PBMCs or a T cell subset sorted from them (not recorded which). Source of these receptors: a young man who had mild COVID-19 (a few samples of this study predate the infection). Cell type and time point are not known. Both conserved end residues are part of each CDR3. A D gene is named only where the DNA matches it firmly. Clone size appears in some rows only: once, few, many, or a class for an expanded clone.

abundance: .; j_gene: TRBJ2-1; d_gene: .; v_gene: TRBV7-9; CDR3nt: TGTGCCAGCAGCTTCCGTGGGGTAGATGAGCAGTTCTTC; CDR3aa: CASSFRGVDEQFF
abundance: .; j_gene: TRBJ1-4; d_gene: TRBD1; v_gene: TRBV20-1; CDR3nt: TGCAGTGCTAGGGAGGACAGGGGAGAAGAAAAACTGTTTTTT; CDR3aa: CSAREDRGEEKLFF
abundance: few; j_gene: TRBJ1-5; d_gene: .; v_gene: TRBV20-1; CDR3nt: TGCAGTGCGCTTCAGGGGTCGCGCCTGGGGGTCCCCCAGCATTTT; CDR3aa: CSALQGSRLGVPQHF
abundance: few; j_gene: TRBJ1-2; d_gene: .; v_gene: TRBV20-1; CDR3nt: TGCAGTGCTCCCAGAGGGCAGAACTATGGCTACACCTTC; CDR3aa: CSAPRGQNYGYTF
abundance: many; j_gene: TRBJ2-3; d_gene: .; v_gene: TRBV4-1; CDR3nt: TGCGCCAGCAGCCAAGACTGGGCCTCTAGCACAGATACGCAGTATTTT; CDR3aa: CASSQDWASSTDTQYF
abundance: few; j_gene: TRBJ1-5; d_gene: .; v_gene: TRBV6-6; CDR3nt: TGTGCCAGCAGTTACTCGAAGGCAGGGACCAAATTCAATCAGCCCCAGCATTTT; CDR3aa: CASSYSKAGTKFNQPQHF
abundance: few; j_gene: TRBJ2-6; d_gene: TRBD1; v_gene: TRBV6-5; CDR3nt: TGTGCCAGCAGTCAGTCCCGGGACAGGTCTGGGGCCAACGTCCTGACTTTC; CDR3aa: CASSQSRDRSGANVLTF
abundance: few; j_gene: TRBJ1-2; d_gene: .; v_gene: TRBV4-1; CDR3nt: TGCGCCAGCAGCCAAATAAACGGGGGGGCGCGGGGCTACACCTTC; CDR3aa: CASSQINGGARGYTF
abundance: .; j_gene: TRBJ1-2; d_gene: TRBD1; v_gene: TRBV11-2; CDR3nt: TGTGCCAGCAGCGGATTCCGGGACAGGGCGGCTGGCTACACCTTC; CDR3aa: CASSGFRDRAAGYTF
abundance: .; j_gene: TRBJ2-1; d_gene: TRBD1; v_gene: TRBV7-2; CDR3nt: TGTGCCAGCATTGACAGGGGAAACAATGAGCAGTTCTTC; CDR3aa: CASIDRGNNEQFF
abundance: .; j_gene: TRBJ1-6; d_gene: .; v_gene: TRBV5-1; CDR3nt: TGCGCCAGCAGAGAGTATAATTCACCCCTCAACTTT; CDR3aa: CASREYNSPLNF
abundance: many; j_gene: TRBJ2-1; d_gene: TRBD2; v_gene: TRBV11-2; CDR3nt: TGTGCCAGCAGCCGAGGGGTACTAGCGGGGGGGCCCCACAATGAGCAGTTCTTC; CDR3aa: CASSRGVLAGGPHNEQFF
abundance: few; j_gene: TRBJ2-2; d_gene: TRBD2; v_gene: TRBV4-1; CDR3nt: TGCGCCAGCAGCCAAGTCGGCGGGGGACTCAACACCGGGGAGCTGTTTTTT; CDR3aa: CASSQVGGGLNTGELFF
abundance: many; j_gene: TRBJ1-1; d_gene: .; v_gene: TRBV5-1; CDR3nt: TGCGCCAGCAGCTTGGGACTAGTGCTGAACACTGAAGCTTTCTTT; CDR3aa: CASSLGLVLNTEAFF
abundance: .; j_gene: TRBJ2-3; d_gene: TRBD2; v_gene: TRBV7-2; CDR3nt: TGTGCCAGCAGCTCCGCAGGGACTAGCGGGGGCAGCACAGATACGCAGTATTTT; CDR3aa: CASSSAGTSGGSTDTQYF
abundance: .; j_gene: TRBJ1-2; d_gene: .; v_gene: TRBV7-9; CDR3nt: TGTGCCAGCAGCTCACATACACCCGGGCTCCACGGCTACACCTTC; CDR3aa: CASSSHTPGLHGYTF
abundance: .; j_gene: TRBJ2-3; d_gene: TRBD1; v_gene: TRBV7-2; CDR3nt: TGTGCCAGCAGCTTCCCCCTCAGGGGGCGCGGCACAGATACGCAGTATTTT; CDR3aa: CASSFPLRGRGTDTQYF
abundance: once; j_gene: TRBJ2-5; d_gene: TRBD2; v_gene: TRBV6-5; CDR3nt: TGTGCCAGCAGTTACTCGGGTGGGGTGACTAGCGGGGGCCGGGGGACCCAGTACTTC; CDR3aa: CASSYSGGVTSGGRGTQYF
abundance: few; j_gene: TRBJ1-1; d_gene: .; v_gene: TRBV6-2/TRBV6-3; CDR3nt: TGTGCCAGCAGTCGGGGGCTGGGGGCTGAAGCTTTCTTT; CDR3aa: CASSRGLGAEAFF
abundance: .; j_gene: TRBJ1-1; d_gene: TRBD1; v_gene: TRBV27; CDR3nt: TGTGCCAGCAGTTTCGTGGGACAGCTGAACACTGAAGCTTTCTTT; CDR3aa: CASSFVGQLNTEAFF
abundance: .; j_gene: TRBJ1-5; d_gene: TRBD1; v_gene: TRBV12-3/TRBV12-4; CDR3nt: TGTGCCAGCACCCCGGGACAGAATAGCAATCAGCCCCAGCATTTT; CDR3aa: CASTPGQNSNQPQHF
abundance: .; j_gene: TRBJ1-4; d_gene: .; v_gene: TRBV20-1; CDR3nt: TGCAGCCCCTACAGGGTCGGGTCTAATGAAAAACTGTTTTTT; CDR3aa: CSPYRVGSNEKLFF
abundance: few; j_gene: TRBJ1-6; d_gene: .; v_gene: TRBV18; CDR3nt: TGTGCCAGCTCACCACCTTCGAGGCCGGGAGGTTCACCCCTCCACTTT; CDR3aa: CASSPPSRPGGSPLHF